The 10 T cell receptor beta chains below come from one sample, sequenced in a study of blood T cells in healthy people across ages. A second PCR, run for about 6 to 11 cycles, used a sample-barcoded 5' primer plus a J-beta primer mix. TCRdb passed the 5' RACE reads through MiXCR, listing each CDR3 protein once. Of about 1 million distinct CDR3 sequences in the sample, more than 40% were seen once. Sequenced sample: blood. All receptors come from a woman in her fifties or sixties in good health.

This clonotype came up a few times. This chain connects TRBV20-1 to TRBJ1-6, with 7 nucleotides matching TRBD1. The CDR3 runs to 14 residues. Germline lookup yields CDR1 DFQATT and CDR2 SNEGSKA (reference sequence). V lost 8 bases to trimming and J lost 4 bases; unmatched junction nucleotides: 8. CDR3 protein: CSTKTGVYNSPLHF. The CDR3 DNA sequence: TGCAGTACAAAAACAGGGGTTTATAATTCACCCCTCCACTTT.

The rearrangement uses TRBV5-1 and TRBJ1-5, with D possibly matching TRBD1 (5 bases). CDR1 SGHRS and CDR2 YFSETQ come from the germline V gene. CDR3 length equals 15 residues. Deletions cut 0 bases from V and 3 bases from J, with 10 bases between. CDR3 coding DNA: TGCGCCAGCAGCTTGGGAGACAGCACCAATCAGCCCCAGCATTTT. Translating gives CASSLGDSTNQPQHF.

The rearrangement uses TRBV9 and TRBJ2-3; TRBD2 aligns across 7 bases. Germline CDR1 reads SGDLS; CDR2 reads YYNGEE. V was clipped by 0 bases and J by 4 bases; unmatched bases: 2. The CDR3 covers 14 residues. CDR3 sequence: CASSVGREADTQYF. The CDR3 DNA reads TGTGCCAGCAGCGTAGGACGGGAGGCAGATACGCAGTATTTT.

V gene TRBV29-1 combines with J gene TRBJ2-5; 10 positions agree with TRBD2. The J segment lost 11 bases and the V segment lost 1 base, leaving 7 bases of the junction unmatched. The CDR3 totals 13 residues. Germline V gene lookup returns CDR1 SQVTM and CDR2 ANQGSEA. In DNA form, the CDR3 reads TGCAGCGTTGAAGTCGTAGCGGGAGGAGAGCAGTACTTC. Protein product: CSVEVVAGGEQYF.

The chain employs TRBV7-2 and TRBJ2-7, with TRBD1 matching 8 bases. The assigned J gene may be wrong: the sequence end matches TRBJ2-4 better. CDR3 size: 13 residues. Germline V lookup: CDR1 SGHTA, CDR2 FQGNSA. The CDR3 nucleotides read TGTGCCAGCAGCTCCAACAGGGGGAACATTCAGTACTTC. Its protein is CASSSNRGNIQYF.

This clonotype was seen only a few times. The chain is built from TRBV27 and TRBJ2-7; TRBD2 agrees at 8 bases. Trimming took 7 bases from V and 1 from J; bases not matched to a gene: 15. The CDR3 runs to 17 residues. Per the germline V gene, CDR1 is MNHEY and CDR2 is SMNVEV (reference sequence). As DNA, the CDR3 is TGTGCCAGCACTAGCCGAGGGATAGCGGGACTTTCCTACGAGCAGTACTTC. Translation: CASTSRGIAGLSYEQYF.

The rearrangement links TRBV20-1 to TRBJ2-1; a possible D gene is TRBD2 (6 bases). V shed 3 bases and J shed 7 bases, with 25 bases lying between them. The CDR3 is made up of 17 amino acids. Germline loops: CDR1 DFQATT, CDR2 SNEGSKA (reference sequence). CDR3 sequence reads: CSASPPPGLAVGNEQFF. In DNA, the CDR3 is TGCAGTGCTAGTCCCCCCCCGGGACTGGCGGTAGGAAATGAGCAGTTCTTC.

This clonotype was observed a handful of times. The rearrangement joins TRBV20-1 to TRBJ2-1, with D tentatively TRBD1 or TRBD2 (5 bases each). Germline V gives CDR1 DFQATT, CDR2 SNEGSKA (reference sequence). V was cut by 3 bases and J by 2 bases, with 11 bases left in between. The CDR3 has 14 residues. Here the CDR3 DNA reads TGCAGTGCTAGGTGGGGGAGCGCCTACAATGAGCAGTTCTTC. Amino acids: CSARWGSAYNEQFF.

The DNA for the CDR3 is TGTGCCAGCAGTCCCTTTCAGACAGATACGCAGTATTTT. Translated, it gives CASSPFQTDTQYF. The chain links TRBV6-6 to TRBJ2-3; D uncertain. Looked up from germline, CDR1 is MNHNY and CDR2 is SVGAGI (reference sequence). The CDR3 has 13 residues. Deletions cut 5 bases from V and 3 bases from J, with 9 bases between.

This clonotype was seen a handful of times. The rearrangement joins TRBV15 to TRBJ2-7; D may be TRBD1 or TRBD2 (5 bases each). From germline, CDR1 is LNHNV and CDR2 YYDKDF (reference sequence). CDR3 length: 17 amino acids. Deletions cut 1 base from V and 9 bases from J, with 25 bases between. The CDR3 sequence: CATSRAGPSQARRWQYF. CDR3 nucleotide sequence: TGTGCCACCAGCAGAGCGGGACCTTCCCAGGCGAGACGATGGCAGTACTTC.